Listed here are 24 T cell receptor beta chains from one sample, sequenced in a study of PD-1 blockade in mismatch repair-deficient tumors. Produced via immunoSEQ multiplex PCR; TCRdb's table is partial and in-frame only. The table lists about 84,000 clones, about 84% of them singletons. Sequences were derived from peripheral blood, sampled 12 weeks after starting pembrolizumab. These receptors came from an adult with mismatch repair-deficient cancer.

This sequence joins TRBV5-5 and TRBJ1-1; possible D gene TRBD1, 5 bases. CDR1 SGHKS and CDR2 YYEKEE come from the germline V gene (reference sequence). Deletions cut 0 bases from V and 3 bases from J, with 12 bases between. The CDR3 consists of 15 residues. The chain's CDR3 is CASSLAGGMDTEAFF. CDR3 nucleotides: TGTGCCAGCAGCTTGGCGGGGGGGATGGACACTGAAGCTTTCTTT.

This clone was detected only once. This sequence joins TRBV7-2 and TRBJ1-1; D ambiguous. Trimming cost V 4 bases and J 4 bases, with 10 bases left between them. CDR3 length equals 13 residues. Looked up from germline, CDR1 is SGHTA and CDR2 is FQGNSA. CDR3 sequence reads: CASSYLAGTEAFF. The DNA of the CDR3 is TGTGCCAGCAGCTACCTGGCGGGCACTGAAGCTTTCTTT.

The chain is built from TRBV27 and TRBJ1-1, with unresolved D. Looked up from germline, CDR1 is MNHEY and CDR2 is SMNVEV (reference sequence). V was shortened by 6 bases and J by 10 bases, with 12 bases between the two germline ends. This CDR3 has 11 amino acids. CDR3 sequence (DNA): TGTGCCAGCAGCCAAGGAGGCGGAGCTTTCTTT. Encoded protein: CASSQGGGAFF.

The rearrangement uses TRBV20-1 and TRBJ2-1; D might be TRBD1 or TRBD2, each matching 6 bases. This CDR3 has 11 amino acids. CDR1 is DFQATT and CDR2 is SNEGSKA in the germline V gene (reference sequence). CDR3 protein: CSLGGSDEQFF. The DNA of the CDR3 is TGCTCACTCGGGGGCTCAGATGAGCAGTTCTTC.

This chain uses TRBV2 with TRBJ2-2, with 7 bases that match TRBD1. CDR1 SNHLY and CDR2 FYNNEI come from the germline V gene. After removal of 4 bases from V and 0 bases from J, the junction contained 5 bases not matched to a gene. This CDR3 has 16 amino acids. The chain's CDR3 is CASSVDGTANTGELFF. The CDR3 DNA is TGTGCCAGCAGTGTCGACGGGACAGCGAACACCGGGGAGCTGTTTTTT.

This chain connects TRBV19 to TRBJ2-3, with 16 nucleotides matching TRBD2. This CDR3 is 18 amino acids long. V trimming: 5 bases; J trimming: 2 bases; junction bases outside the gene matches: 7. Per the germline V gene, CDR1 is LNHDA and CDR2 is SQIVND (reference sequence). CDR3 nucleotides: TGTGCCAGTAGTGCGGGACTAGCGGGAGGGCCGAACACAGATACGCAGTATTTT. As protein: CASSAGLAGGPNTDTQYF.

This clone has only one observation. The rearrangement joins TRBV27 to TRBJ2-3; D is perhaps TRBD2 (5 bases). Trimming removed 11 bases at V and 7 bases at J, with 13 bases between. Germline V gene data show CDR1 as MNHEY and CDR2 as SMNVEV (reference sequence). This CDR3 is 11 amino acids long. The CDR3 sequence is CAATTGNTQYF. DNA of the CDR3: TGTGCCGCCACGACCGGGAATACGCAGTATTTT.

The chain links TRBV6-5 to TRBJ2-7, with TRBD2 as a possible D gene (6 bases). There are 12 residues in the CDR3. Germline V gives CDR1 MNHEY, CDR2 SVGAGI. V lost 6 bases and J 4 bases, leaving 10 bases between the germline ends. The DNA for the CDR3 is TGTGCCAGCAGGGGACTGCCTTACGAGCAGTACTTC. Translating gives CASRGLPYEQYF.

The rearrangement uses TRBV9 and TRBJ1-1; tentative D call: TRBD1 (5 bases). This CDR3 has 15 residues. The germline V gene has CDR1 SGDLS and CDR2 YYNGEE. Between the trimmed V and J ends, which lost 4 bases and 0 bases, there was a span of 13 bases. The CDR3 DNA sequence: TGTGCCAGCAGCCCGGGACTGCGGGTGAACACTGAAGCTTTCTTT. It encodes CASSPGLRVNTEAFF.

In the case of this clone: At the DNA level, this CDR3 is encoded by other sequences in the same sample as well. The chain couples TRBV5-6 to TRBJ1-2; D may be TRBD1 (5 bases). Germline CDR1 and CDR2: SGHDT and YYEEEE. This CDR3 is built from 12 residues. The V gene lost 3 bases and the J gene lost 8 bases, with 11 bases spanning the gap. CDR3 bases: TGTGCCAGCAGCTCCTTGGGGGGAGGCTACACCTTC. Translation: CASSSLGGGYTF.

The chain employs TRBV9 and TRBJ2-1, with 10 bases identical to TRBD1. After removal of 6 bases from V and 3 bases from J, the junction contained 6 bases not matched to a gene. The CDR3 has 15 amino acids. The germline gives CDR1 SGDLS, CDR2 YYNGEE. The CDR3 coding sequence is TGTGCCAGCAACCCGGGACAGGGGAACTACAATGAGCAGTTCTTC. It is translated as CASNPGQGNYNEQFF.

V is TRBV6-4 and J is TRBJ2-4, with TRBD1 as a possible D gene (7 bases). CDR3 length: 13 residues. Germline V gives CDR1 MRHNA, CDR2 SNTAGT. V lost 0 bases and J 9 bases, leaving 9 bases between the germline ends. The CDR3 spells CASSDSRGAIQYF. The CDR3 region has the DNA TGTGCCAGCAGTGACTCCAGGGGGGCCATTCAGTACTTC.

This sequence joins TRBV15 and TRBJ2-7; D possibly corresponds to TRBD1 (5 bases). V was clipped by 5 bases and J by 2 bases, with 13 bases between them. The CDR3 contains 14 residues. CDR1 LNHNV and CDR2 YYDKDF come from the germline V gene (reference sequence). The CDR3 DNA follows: TGTGCCACCAGCTCGTCGACAGCAGCCTACGAGCAGTACTTC. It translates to CATSSSTAAYEQYF.

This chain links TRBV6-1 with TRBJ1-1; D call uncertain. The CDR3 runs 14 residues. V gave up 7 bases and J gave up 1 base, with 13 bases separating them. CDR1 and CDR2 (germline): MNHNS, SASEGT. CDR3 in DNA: TGTGCCAGCAACCCCAAGGGAGGGAACACTGAAGCTTTCTTT. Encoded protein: CASNPKGGNTEAFF.

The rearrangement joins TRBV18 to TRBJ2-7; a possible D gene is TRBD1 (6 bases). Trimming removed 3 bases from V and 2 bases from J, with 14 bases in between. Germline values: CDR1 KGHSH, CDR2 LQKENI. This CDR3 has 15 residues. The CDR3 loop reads CASSPGTGQPYEQYF. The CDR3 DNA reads TGTGCCAGCTCACCGGGAACGGGACAACCCTACGAGCAGTACTTC.

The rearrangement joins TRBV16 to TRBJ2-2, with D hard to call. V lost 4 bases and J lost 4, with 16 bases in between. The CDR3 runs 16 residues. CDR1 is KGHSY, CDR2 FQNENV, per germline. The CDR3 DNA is TGTGCCAGCAGCCCTCCGGAAGGCCGGTTCACCGGGGAGCTGTTTTTT. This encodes CASSPPEGRFTGELFF.

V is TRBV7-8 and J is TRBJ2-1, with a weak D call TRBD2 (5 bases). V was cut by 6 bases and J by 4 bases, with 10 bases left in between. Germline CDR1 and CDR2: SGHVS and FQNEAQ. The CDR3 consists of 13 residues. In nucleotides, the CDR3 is TGTGCCAGCAGGACCGGGGATTACAATGAGCAGTTCTTC. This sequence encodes CASRTGDYNEQFF.

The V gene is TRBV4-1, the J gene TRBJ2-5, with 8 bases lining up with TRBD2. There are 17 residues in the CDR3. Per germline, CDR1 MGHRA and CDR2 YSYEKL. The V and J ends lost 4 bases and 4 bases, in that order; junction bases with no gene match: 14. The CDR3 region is CASSPAGGPGGGETQYF. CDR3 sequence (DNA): TGCGCCAGCAGCCCGGCGGGAGGTCCGGGAGGGGGAGAGACCCAGTACTTC.

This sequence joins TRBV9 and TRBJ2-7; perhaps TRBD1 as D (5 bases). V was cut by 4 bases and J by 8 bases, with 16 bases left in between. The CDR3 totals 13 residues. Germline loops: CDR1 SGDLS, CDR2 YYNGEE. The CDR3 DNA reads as TGTGCCAGCAGCTCCCAGACAGTATCACAGCAGTACTTC. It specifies CASSSQTVSQQYF.

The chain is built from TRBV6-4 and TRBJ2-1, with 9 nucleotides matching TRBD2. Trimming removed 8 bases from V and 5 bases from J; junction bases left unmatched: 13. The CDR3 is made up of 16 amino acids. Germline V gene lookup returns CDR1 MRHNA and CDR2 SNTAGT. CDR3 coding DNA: TGTGCCAGCGCTGCTTTCGCTAGCGGGACAAACAATGAGCAGTTCTTC. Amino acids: CASAAFASGTNNEQFF.

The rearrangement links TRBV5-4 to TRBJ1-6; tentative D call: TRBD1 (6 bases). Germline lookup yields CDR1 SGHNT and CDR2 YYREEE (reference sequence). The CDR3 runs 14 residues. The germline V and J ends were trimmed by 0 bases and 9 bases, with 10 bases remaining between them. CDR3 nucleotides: TGTGCCAGCAGCTTGGCGGGGGGGGCTTCACCCCTCCACTTT. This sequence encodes CASSLAGGASPLHF.

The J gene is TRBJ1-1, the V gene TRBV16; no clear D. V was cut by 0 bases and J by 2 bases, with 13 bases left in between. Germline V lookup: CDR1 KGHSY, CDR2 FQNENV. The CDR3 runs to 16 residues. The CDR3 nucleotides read TGTGCCAGCAGCCAATCAGGCGGCAGAGGAAACACTGAAGCTTTCTTT. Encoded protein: CASSQSGGRGNTEAFF.

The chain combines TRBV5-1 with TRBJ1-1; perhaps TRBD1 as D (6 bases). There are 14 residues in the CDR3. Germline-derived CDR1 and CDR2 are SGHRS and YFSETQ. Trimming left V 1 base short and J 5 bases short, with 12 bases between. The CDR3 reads CASSLYAGATEAFF. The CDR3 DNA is TGCGCCAGCAGCTTGTATGCAGGGGCTACTGAAGCTTTCTTT.

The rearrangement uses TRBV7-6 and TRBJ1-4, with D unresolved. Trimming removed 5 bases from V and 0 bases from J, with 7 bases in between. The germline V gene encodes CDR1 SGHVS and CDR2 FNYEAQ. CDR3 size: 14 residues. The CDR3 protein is CASSRFATNEKLFF. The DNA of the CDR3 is TGTGCCAGCAGCAGGTTCGCAACTAATGAAAAACTGTTTTTT.